The rows below give T cell receptor beta chains drawn from one sample of a study of T cell changes during pregnancy in multiple sclerosis. TCRdb keeps only in-frame clones here, not all; method: immunoSEQ multiplex PCR. The sample records 50,000 to 60,000 clones, 80% to 95% being singletons. The sample was CD4+ T cells from peripheral blood mononuclear cells, taken in the second trimester of pregnancy. The receptors were gathered from a female donor with multiple sclerosis, enrolled in a pregnancy study. CDR3s include the opening cysteine and the closing phenylalanine or tryptophan. Each record gives: clone size, V gene, D gene, J gene, CDR3 protein, CDR3 DNA. A D gene is named only where the DNA matches it firmly. Size values are once, few and many counts, or a class for expanded clones, and some rows have none.

size: few
V: TRBV6-5
D: TRBD2
J: TRBJ2-3
CDR3: CASSYSRGLAGDTQYF
DNA: TGTGCCAGCAGTTACTCGAGGGGACTAGCGGGGGATACGCAGTATTTT

size: -
V: TRBV5-1
D: -
J: TRBJ1-5
CDR3: CASSLAGNQPQHF
DNA: TGCGCCAGCAGCTTGGCGGGAAATCAGCCCCAGCATTTT

size: -
V: TRBV5-1
D: TRBD1
J: TRBJ1-3
CDR3: CASSLTGADTIYF
DNA: TGCGCCAGCAGCCTCACAGGGGCGGACACCATATATTTT

size: -
V: TRBV2
D: TRBD2
J: TRBJ2-1
CDR3: CASRPTSGAPYNEQFF
DNA: TGTGCCAGCAGACCTACTAGCGGGGCGCCCTACAATGAGCAGTTCTTC

size: once
V: TRBV4-1
D: TRBD2
J: TRBJ2-7
CDR3: CASSRLGLAYEQYF
DNA: TGCGCCAGCAGCCGATTGGGACTAGCCTACGAGCAGTACTTC

size: -
V: TRBV6-6
D: -
J: TRBJ2-3
CDR3: CASSYGHASTDTQYF
DNA: TGTGCCAGCAGTTACGGGCACGCTAGCACAGATACGCAGTATTTT

size: -
V: TRBV6-4
D: TRBD2
J: TRBJ2-3
CDR3: CASSLGLSTTDTQYF
DNA: TGTGCCAGCAGTTTGGGACTATCAACCACAGATACGCAGTATTTT

size: -
V: TRBV6-1
D: -
J: TRBJ1-6
CDR3: CASTGRTYNSPLHF
DNA: TGTGCCAGCACTGGCAGGACCTATAATTCACCCCTCCACTTT

size: -
V: TRBV2
D: -
J: TRBJ1-4
CDR3: CASLKWGLVTNEKLFF
DNA: TGTGCCAGCCTAAAGTGGGGGCTGGTAACTAATGAAAAACTGTTTTTT

size: -
V: TRBV7-9
D: -
J: TRBJ1-2
CDR3: CASSWNRDNYGYTF
DNA: TGTGCCAGCAGCTGGAACAGAGATAACTATGGCTACACCTTC

size: -
V: TRBV6-6
D: TRBD1
J: TRBJ2-7
CDR3: CASSYRDRGYEQYF
DNA: TGTGCCAGCAGTTACCGAGACAGGGGCTACGAGCAGTACTTC

size: -
V: TRBV11-1
D: TRBD1
J: TRBJ2-7
CDR3: CASSRGQGSYEQYF
DNA: TGTGCCAGCAGCCGGGGACAGGGTTCCTACGAGCAGTACTTC

size: -
V: TRBV18
D: TRBD2
J: TRBJ2-1
CDR3: CASSPSGGASYNEQFF
DNA: TGTGCCAGCTCACCTAGCGGGGGGGCTTCCTACAATGAGCAGTTCTTC

size: -
V: TRBV18
D: -
J: TRBJ1-1
CDR3: CASSPDLFSTEAFF
DNA: TGTGCCAGCTCCCCGGACTTGTTCAGCACTGAAGCTTTCTTT